One sample yielded the 14 T cell receptor beta chains listed below, sequenced in a study of blood T cell repertoires in COVID-19. The table came from immunoSEQ multiplex PCR; TCRdb's copy has only in-frame clones and leaves some out. The sample includes about 300,000 clones, around 90% seen only once; the top ten take approximately 5%. Sequenced material: PBMCs or T cells enriched from blood (not recorded which). These TCRs come from a young woman who had recovered from COVID-19.

Worth noting for this clone: At the DNA level, this CDR3 is encoded by other sequences in the same sample as well. The J gene is TRBJ1-2, the V gene TRBV19; tentatively, D is TRBD1 (6 bases). The CDR3 totals 13 residues. V lost 3 bases, J lost 3 bases, and 8 bases lay in between. Germline assignment: CDR1 LNHDA and CDR2 SQIVND (reference sequence). The DNA for the CDR3 is TGTGCCAGTAGTATTGGACAGTACTATGGCTACACCTTC. Translation: CASSIGQYYGYTF.

This chain joins TRBV11-2 and TRBJ2-7; D may be TRBD1 (5 bases). V lost 0 bases to trimming and J lost 5 bases, with 11 bases between them. Germline assignment: CDR1 SGHAT and CDR2 FQNNGV. The CDR3 is made up of 14 amino acids. The chain's CDR3 is CASSLERQSHEQYF. The DNA for the CDR3 is TGTGCCAGCAGCTTAGAGAGACAGTCGCACGAGCAGTACTTC. Full variable domain (remainder filled in from reference TRBV11-2 and TRBJ2-7): EAGVAQSPRYKIIEKRQSVAFWCNPISGHATLYWYQQILGQGPKLLIQFQNNGVVDDSQLPKDRFSAERLKGVDSTLKIQPAKLEDSAVYLCASSLERQSHEQYFGPGTRLTVT.

The chain is built from TRBV6-5 and TRBJ2-1, with 7 bases aligning to TRBD2. The ends lost 6 bases at V and 3 bases at J; junction bases unmatched: 8. The CDR3 is 15 amino acids. From germline, CDR1 is MNHEY and CDR2 SVGAGI. The CDR3 reads CASRRLATYYNEQFF. The DNA of the CDR3 is TGTGCCAGCAGAAGACTAGCAACTTACTACAATGAGCAGTTCTTC.

The chain carries TRBV6-4 and TRBJ2-3, with 8 bases fitting TRBD2. The CDR3 loop spans 17 amino acids. Germline V lookup: CDR1 MRHNA, CDR2 SNTAGT. Unmatched junction bases numbered 11, after V lost 0 bases and J lost 6 bases. The CDR3, as DNA: TGTGCCAGCAGTGACTCAAGAAAACGGGGGGGCTTGGATACGCAGTATTTT. Encoded protein: CASSDSRKRGGLDTQYF.

V gene TRBV5-6 combines with J gene TRBJ2-1, with 11 bases identical to TRBD2. Unmatched junction bases numbered 10, after V lost 7 bases and J lost 4 bases. Germline V gene sequence: CDR1 SGHDT, CDR2 YYEEEE. The CDR3 has 16 residues. CDR3: CASAYDRLAGYNEQFF. Written as DNA, the CDR3 is TGTGCCAGCGCCTACGATCGACTAGCGGGGTACAATGAGCAGTTCTTC.

CDR3 coding DNA: TGTGCCAGCAGCCAAGATTTTGGATACGGGGAAGCTTTCTTT. Protein: CASSQDFGYGEAFF. The chain combines TRBV14 with TRBJ1-1; D is ambiguous. The CDR3 has 14 residues. The V end was cut by 0 bases, the J end by 8 bases, with 13 bases between. Germline lookup yields CDR1 SGHDN and CDR2 FVKESK.

The chain links TRBV19 to TRBJ2-1; TRBD2 aligns across 8 bases. The V gene's germline CDR1 is LNHDA and CDR2 SQIVND (reference sequence). The CDR3 is 15 amino acids. The ends lost 9 bases at V and 0 bases at J; junction bases unmatched: 7. The CDR3 DNA is TGTGCCAGCCGGGGGGGATTAAGCTCCTACAATGAGCAGTTCTTC. Translation: CASRGGLSSYNEQFF.

This clone appeared a few times. This rearrangement joins TRBV30 to TRBJ1-2; tentatively, D is TRBD1 (6 bases). V was cut by 7 bases and J by 4 bases, with 13 bases left in between. The germline V gene has CDR1 GTSNPN and CDR2 SVGIG (reference sequence). The CDR3 is 12 amino acids. The CDR3 sequence: CASSGGAYGYTF. CDR3 in DNA: TGTGCCTCAAGCGGGGGGGCCTATGGCTACACCTTC.

The chain uses TRBV5-1 and TRBJ1-2; 7 nucleotides match TRBD1. V lost 4 bases to trimming and J lost 0 bases; unmatched junction nucleotides: 6. The CDR3 length is 15 residues. Germline CDR1 and CDR2: SGHRS and YFSETQ. CDR3 in amino acids: CASSVDRVANYGYTF. Here the CDR3 DNA reads TGCGCCAGCAGCGTCGACAGGGTAGCTAACTATGGCTACACCTTC. The whole variable domain, filled in from reference TRBV5-1 and TRBJ1-2, reads KAGVTQTPRYLIKTRGQQVTLSCSPISGHRSVSWYQQTPGQGLQFLFEYFSETQRNKGNFPGRFSGRQFSNSRSEMNVSTLELGDSALYLCASSVDRVANYGYTFGSGTRLTVV.

The chain links TRBV10-1 to TRBJ2-7; D unclear. V lost 5 bases, J lost 3 bases, and 8 bases lay in between. Germline assignment: CDR1 WNHNN and CDR2 SYGVQD (reference sequence). The CDR3 length is 12 residues. The CDR3 DNA reads as TGCGCCAGCAGTCCCAACAGCTACGAGCAGTACTTC. Protein sequence: CASSPNSYEQYF.

CDR3 nucleotide sequence: TGCGCCAGCAGCCCCCTCCCAGGGGAGAGGGCTGAAGCTTTCTTT. The encoded protein is CASSPLPGERAEAFF. This sequence joins TRBV5-1 and TRBJ1-1, with D possibly matching TRBD1 (6 bases). Between the trimmed V and J ends, which lost 4 bases and 6 bases, there was a span of 19 bases. The CDR3 totals 15 residues. The germline gives CDR1 SGHRS, CDR2 YFSETQ. Supplemented by reference TRBV5-1 and TRBJ1-1, the full variable domain reads KAGVTQTPRYLIKTRGQQVTLSCSPISGHRSVSWYQQTPGQGLQFLFEYFSETQRNKGNFPGRFSGRQFSNSRSEMNVSTLELGDSALYLCASSPLPGERAEAFFGQGTRLTVV.

The chain carries TRBV15 and TRBJ2-3; D may be TRBD2 (7 bases). V lost 5 bases and J lost 5, with 17 bases in between. CDR1 is LNHNV and CDR2 is YYDKDF in the germline V gene (reference sequence). The CDR3 is 15 residues long. The CDR3 coding sequence is TGTGCCACCAGCGGGATTGGGGGGGCGGAAGATACGCAGTATTTT. It encodes CATSGIGGAEDTQYF. Full variable domain (remainder filled in from reference TRBV15 and TRBJ2-3): DAMVIQNPRYQVTQFGKPVTLSCSQTLNHNVMYWYQQKSSQAPKLLFHYYDKDFNNEADTPDNFQSRRPNTSFCFLDIRSPGLGDTAMYLCATSGIGGAEDTQYFGPGTRLTVL.

The chain links TRBV27 to TRBJ1-2; D possibly corresponds to TRBD1 (6 bases). Germline loops: CDR1 MNHEY, CDR2 SMNVEV (reference sequence). CDR3 size: 12 residues. V was shortened by 5 bases and J by 7 bases, with 11 bases between the two germline ends. The CDR3 DNA reads as TGTGCCAGCAGTCCCCCGACAGGTGGCTACACCTTC. Its protein product is CASSPPTGGYTF.

V and J are TRBV19 and TRBJ1-2; TRBD1 matches 8 bases. V trimming: 1 base; J trimming: 5 bases; junction bases outside the gene matches: 6. The CDR3 has 15 amino acids. Germline V gives CDR1 LNHDA, CDR2 SQIVND (reference sequence). CDR3 region: CASSIVGTGLYGYTF. CDR3 DNA: TGTGCCAGTAGTATAGTTGGGACAGGCCTGTATGGCTACACCTTC. The entire variable domain, with the rest obtained from reference TRBV19 and TRBJ1-2, is as follows: DGGITQSPKYLFRKEGQNVTLSCEQNLNHDAMYWYRQDPGQGLRLIYYSQIVNDFQKGDIAEGYSVSREKKESFPLTVTSAQKNPTAFYLCASSIVGTGLYGYTFGSGTRLTVV.